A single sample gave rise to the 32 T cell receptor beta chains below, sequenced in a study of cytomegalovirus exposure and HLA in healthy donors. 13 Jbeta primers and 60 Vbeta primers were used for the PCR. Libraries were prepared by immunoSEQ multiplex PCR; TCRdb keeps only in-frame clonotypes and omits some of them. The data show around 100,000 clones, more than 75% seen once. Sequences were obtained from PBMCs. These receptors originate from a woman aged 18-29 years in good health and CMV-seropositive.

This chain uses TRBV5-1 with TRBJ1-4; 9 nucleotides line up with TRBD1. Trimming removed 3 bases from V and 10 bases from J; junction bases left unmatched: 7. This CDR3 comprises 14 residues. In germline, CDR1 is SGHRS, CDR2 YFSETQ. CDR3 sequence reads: CASSSGQGIGKLFF. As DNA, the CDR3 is TGCGCCAGCAGCTCGGGACAGGGTATCGGAAAACTGTTTTTT.

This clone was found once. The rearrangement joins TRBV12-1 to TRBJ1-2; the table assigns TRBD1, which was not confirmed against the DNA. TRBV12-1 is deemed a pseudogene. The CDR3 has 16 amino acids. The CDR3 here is CASSFVYGTGTAGYTF. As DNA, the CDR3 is TGTGCCAGCAGCTTCGTATATGGGACAGGGACAGCTGGCTACACCTTC.

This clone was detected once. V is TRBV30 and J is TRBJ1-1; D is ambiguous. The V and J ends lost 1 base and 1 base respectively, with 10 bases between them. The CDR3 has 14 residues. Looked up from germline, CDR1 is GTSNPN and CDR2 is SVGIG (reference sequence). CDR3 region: CAWSGENENTEAFF. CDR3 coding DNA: TGTGCCTGGAGTGGCGAGAATGAGAACACTGAAGCTTTCTTT.

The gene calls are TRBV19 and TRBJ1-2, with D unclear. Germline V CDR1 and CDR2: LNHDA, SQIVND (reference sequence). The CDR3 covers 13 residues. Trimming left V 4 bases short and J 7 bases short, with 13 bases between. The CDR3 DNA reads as TGTGCCAGTAGTAGAACAAATTCAGGTGGCTACACCTTC. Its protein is CASSRTNSGGYTF.

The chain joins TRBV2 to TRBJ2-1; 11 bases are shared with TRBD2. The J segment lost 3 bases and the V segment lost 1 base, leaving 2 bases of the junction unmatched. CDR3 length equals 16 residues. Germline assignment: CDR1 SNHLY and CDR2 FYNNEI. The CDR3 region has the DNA TGTGCCAGCAGTGAAGGTCTAGCGGGAGGCTACAATGAGCAGTTCTTC. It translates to CASSEGLAGGYNEQFF.

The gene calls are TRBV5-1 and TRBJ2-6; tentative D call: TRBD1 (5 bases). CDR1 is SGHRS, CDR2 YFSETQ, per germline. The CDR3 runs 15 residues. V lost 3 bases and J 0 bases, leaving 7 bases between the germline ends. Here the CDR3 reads CASSWGASGANVLTF. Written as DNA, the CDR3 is TGCGCCAGCAGCTGGGGCGCCTCTGGGGCCAACGTCCTGACTTTC.

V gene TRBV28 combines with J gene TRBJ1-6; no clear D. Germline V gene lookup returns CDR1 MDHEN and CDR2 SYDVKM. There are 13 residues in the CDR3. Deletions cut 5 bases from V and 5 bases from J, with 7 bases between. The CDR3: CASSIPNNSPLHF. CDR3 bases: TGTGCCAGCAGTATCCCAAATAATTCACCCCTCCACTTT. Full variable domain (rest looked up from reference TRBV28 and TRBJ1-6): DVKVTQSSRYLVKRTGEKVFLECVQDMDHENMFWYRQDPGLGLRLIYFSYDVKMKEKGDIPEGYSVSREKKERFSLILESASTNQTSMYLCASSIPNNSPLHFGNGTRLTVT.

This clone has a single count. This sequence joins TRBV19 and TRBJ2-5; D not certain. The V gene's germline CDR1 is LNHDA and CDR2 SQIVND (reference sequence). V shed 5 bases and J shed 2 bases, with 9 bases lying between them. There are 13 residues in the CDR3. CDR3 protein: CASSSDFQETQYF. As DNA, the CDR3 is TGTGCCAGTAGTTCCGACTTTCAAGAGACCCAGTACTTC.

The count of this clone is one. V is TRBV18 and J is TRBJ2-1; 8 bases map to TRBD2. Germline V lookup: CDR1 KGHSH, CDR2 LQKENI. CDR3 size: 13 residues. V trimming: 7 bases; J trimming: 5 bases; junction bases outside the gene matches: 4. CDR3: CASFSGTHNEQFF. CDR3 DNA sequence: TGTGCCAGCTTTAGCGGGACCCACAATGAGCAGTTCTTC.

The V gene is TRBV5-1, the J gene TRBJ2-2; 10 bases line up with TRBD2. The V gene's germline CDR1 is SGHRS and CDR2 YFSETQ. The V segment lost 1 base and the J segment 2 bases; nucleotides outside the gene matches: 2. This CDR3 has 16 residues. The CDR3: CASSLRLAGNTGELFF. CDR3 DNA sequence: TGCGCCAGCAGCTTGAGACTAGCGGGCAACACCGGGGAGCTGTTTTTT. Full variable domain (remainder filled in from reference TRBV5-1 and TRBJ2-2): KAGVTQTPRYLIKTRGQQVTLSCSPISGHRSVSWYQQTPGQGLQFLFEYFSETQRNKGNFPGRFSGRQFSNSRSEMNVSTLELGDSALYLCASSLRLAGNTGELFFGEGSRLTVL.

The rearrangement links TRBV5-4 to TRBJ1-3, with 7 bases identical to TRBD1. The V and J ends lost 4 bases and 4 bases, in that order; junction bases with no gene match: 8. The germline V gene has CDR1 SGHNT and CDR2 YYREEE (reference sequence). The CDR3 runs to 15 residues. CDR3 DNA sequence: TGTGCCAGCAGCCCCGAGGGGGCGGAAGGAAACACCATATATTTT. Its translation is CASSPEGAEGNTIYF.

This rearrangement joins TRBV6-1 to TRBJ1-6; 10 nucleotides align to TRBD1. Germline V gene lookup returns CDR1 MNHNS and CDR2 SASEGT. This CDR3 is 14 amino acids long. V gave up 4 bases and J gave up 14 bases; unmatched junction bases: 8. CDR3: CASSAGQGVWALHF. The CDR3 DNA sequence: TGTGCCAGCAGTGCCGGACAGGGGGTGTGGGCCCTCCACTTT.

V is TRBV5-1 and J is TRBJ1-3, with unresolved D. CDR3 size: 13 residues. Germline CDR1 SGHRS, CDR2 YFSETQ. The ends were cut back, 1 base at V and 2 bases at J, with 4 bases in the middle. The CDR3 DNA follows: TGCGCCAGCAGCTTGACGGCTGGAAACACCATATATTTT. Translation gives CASSLTAGNTIYF. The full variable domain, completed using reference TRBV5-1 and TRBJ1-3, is KAGVTQTPRYLIKTRGQQVTLSCSPISGHRSVSWYQQTPGQGLQFLFEYFSETQRNKGNFPGRFSGRQFSNSRSEMNVSTLELGDSALYLCASSLTAGNTIYFGEGSWLTVV.

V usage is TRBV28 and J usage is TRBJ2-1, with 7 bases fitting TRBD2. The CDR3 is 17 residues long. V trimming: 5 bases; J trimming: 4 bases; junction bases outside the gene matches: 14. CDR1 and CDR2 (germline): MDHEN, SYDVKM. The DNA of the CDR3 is TGTGCCAGCAGTCCCCCTGGGGCGAGCGGGAAGTACAATGAGCAGTTCTTC. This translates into CASSPPGASGKYNEQFF.

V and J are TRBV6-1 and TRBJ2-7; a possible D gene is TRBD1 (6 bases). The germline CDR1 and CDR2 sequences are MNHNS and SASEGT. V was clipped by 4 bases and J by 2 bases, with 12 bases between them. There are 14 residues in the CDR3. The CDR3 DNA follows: TGTGCCAGCAGTGGTACAGGGTACCCCTACGAGCAGTACTTC. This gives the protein CASSGTGYPYEQYF.

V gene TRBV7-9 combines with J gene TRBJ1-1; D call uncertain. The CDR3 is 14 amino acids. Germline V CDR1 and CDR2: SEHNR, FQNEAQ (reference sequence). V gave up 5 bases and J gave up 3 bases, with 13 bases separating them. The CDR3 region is CASSADGGDTEAFF. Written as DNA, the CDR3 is TGTGCCAGCAGCGCGGACGGCGGGGACACTGAAGCTTTCTTT.

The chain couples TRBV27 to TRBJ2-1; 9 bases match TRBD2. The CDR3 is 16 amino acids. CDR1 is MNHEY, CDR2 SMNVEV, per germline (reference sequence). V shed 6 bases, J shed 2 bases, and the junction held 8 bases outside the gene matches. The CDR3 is CASRFIAGATYNEQFF. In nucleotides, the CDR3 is TGTGCCAGCAGATTTATAGCGGGAGCCACCTACAATGAGCAGTTCTTC.

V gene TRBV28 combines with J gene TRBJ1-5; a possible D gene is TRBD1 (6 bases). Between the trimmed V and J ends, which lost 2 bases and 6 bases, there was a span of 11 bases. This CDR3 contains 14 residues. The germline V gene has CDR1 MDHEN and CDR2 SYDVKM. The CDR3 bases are TGTGCCAGCAGTTTAGGGGGAGGGGGTCAGCCCCAGCATTTT. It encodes CASSLGGGGQPQHF.

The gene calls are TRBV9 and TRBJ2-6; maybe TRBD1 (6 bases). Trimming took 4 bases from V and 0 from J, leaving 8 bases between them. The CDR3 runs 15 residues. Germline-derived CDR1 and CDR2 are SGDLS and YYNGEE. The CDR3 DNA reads TGTGCCAGCAGCCCAGGGGACTCTGGGGCCAACGTCCTGACTTTC. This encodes CASSPGDSGANVLTF. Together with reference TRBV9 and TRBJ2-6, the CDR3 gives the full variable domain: DSGVTQTPKHLITATGQRVTLRCSPRSGDLSVYWYQQSLDQGLQFLIQYYNGEERAKGNILERFSAQQFPDLHSELNLSSLELGDSALYFCASSPGDSGANVLTFGAGSRLTVL.

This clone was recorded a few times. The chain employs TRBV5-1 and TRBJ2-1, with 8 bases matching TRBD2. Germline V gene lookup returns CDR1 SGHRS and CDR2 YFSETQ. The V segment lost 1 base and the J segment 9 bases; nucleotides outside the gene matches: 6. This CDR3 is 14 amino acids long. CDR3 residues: CASSLSGSWGEQFF. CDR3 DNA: TGCGCCAGCAGCTTGAGCGGGAGCTGGGGTGAGCAGTTCTTC.

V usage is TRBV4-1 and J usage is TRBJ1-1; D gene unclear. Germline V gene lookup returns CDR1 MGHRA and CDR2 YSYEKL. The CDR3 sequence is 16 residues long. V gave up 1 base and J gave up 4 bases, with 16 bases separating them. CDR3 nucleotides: TGCGCCAGCAGCCAAGGAAGGCGGGGTGACGGCACTGAAGCTTTCTTT. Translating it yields CASSQGRRGDGTEAFF.

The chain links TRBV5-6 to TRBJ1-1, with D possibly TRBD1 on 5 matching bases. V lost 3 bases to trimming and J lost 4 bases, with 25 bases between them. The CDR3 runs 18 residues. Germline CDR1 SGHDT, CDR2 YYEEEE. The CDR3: CASSSDEPFQGPRTEAFF. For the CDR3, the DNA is TGTGCCAGCAGCTCCGATGAACCGTTTCAGGGCCCACGCACTGAAGCTTTCTTT.

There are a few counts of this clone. The chain's CDR3 is CASSTSGRETQYF. CDR3 in DNA: TGTGCCAGCAGTACTAGCGGGAGAGAGACCCAGTACTTC. This chain connects TRBV6-1 to TRBJ2-5, with 11 bases lining up with TRBD2. Trimming cost V 5 bases and J 4 bases; bases outside gene matches: 0. CDR1 is MNHNS, CDR2 SASEGT, per germline. The CDR3 loop spans 13 amino acids.

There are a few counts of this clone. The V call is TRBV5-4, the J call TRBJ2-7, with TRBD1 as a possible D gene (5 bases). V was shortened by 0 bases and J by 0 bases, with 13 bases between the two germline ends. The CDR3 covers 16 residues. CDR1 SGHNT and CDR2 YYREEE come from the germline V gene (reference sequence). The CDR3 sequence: CASSLGGSASSYEQYF. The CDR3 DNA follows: TGTGCCAGCAGCTTGGGGGGCAGCGCCAGCTCCTACGAGCAGTACTTC.

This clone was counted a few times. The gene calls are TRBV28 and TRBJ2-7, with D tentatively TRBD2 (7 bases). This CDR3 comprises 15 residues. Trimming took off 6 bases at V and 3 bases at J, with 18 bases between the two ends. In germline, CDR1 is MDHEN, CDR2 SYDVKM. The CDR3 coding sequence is TGTGCCAGCAGCCCCGGAGGGGGGGGTCACTACGAGCAGTACTTC. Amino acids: CASSPGGGGHYEQYF.

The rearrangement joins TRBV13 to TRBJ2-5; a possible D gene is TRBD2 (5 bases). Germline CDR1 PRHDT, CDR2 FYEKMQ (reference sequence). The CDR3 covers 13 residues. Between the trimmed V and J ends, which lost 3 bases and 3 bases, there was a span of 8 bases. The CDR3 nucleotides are TGTGCCAGCAGCTTTGAGGGCGAAGAGACCCAGTACTTC. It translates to CASSFEGEETQYF.

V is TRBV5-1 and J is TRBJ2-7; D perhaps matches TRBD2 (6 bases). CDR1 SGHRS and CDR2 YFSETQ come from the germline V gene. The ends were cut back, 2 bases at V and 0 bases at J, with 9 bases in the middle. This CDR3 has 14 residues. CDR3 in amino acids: CASSFGGSSYEQYF. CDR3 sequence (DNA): TGCGCCAGCAGCTTCGGGGGAAGCTCCTACGAGCAGTACTTC.

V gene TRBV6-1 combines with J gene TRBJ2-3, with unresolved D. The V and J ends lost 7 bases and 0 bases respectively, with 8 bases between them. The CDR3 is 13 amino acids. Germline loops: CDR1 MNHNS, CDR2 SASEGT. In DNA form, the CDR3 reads TGTGCCAGCATCTTATCCAGCACAGATACGCAGTATTTT. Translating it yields CASILSSTDTQYF.

This CDR3 reads CASSLRREGSVGNEQFF. The DNA for the CDR3 is TGTGCCAGCAGTTTAAGGAGGGAAGGTAGCGTTGGAAATGAGCAGTTCTTC. V and J are TRBV28 and TRBJ2-1; D may be TRBD2 (6 bases). The CDR3 covers 17 residues. Germline assignment: CDR1 MDHEN and CDR2 SYDVKM. With 2 bases removed from V and 7 bases from J, the gap between germline ends came to 21 bases.

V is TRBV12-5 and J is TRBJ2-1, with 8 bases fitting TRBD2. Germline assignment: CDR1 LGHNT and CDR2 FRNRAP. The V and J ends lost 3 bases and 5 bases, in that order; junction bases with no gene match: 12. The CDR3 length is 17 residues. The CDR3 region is CASGLPYAGGLDNEQFF. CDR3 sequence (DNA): TGTGCTAGTGGTTTACCCTATGCGGGAGGCTTAGACAATGAGCAGTTCTTC.

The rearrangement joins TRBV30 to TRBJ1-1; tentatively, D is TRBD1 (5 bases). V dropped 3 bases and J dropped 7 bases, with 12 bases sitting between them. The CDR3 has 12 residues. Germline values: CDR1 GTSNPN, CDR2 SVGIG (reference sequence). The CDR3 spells CAWSLWGGEAFF. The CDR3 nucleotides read TGTGCCTGGAGCCTATGGGGCGGTGAAGCTTTCTTT.

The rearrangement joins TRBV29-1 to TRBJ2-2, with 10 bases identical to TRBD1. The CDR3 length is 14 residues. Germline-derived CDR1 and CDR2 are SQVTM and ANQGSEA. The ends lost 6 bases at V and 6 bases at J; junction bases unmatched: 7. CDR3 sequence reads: CSVSGTGESGELFF. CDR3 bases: TGCAGCGTATCCGGGACAGGGGAATCCGGGGAGCTGTTTTTT.